This TCR beta chain was observed in a study of OX40 agonist ivuxolimab in advanced cancers. Trimming pared 8 bases from V and 2 bases from J, leaving 13 bases between. CDR3 length: 14 residues. Germline V gene sequence: CDR1 SGHAT, CDR2 FQNNGV. Autoimmune disease history or systemic immunosuppression excluded patients. With baseline, cycle 4 day 1, and cycle 7 day 1 as timepoints, blood was sampled. The data were produced by immunoSEQ multiplex PCR, yet TCRdb's version contains in-frame clones alone and is incomplete. The profile covers 75,000 to 80,000 clones, with roughly 80% appearing a single time and about 4.9% taken by the ten largest.

Sample: CD4+ or CD8+ T cells sorted from blood, taken in a trial of the OX40 agonist ivuxolimab. This TCR was sampled from an adult with an advanced solid tumor such as melanoma, head and neck, liver or kidney cancer. The chain couples TRBV11-2 to TRBJ2-1; a weak D match, TRBD2 (5 bases). CDR3 protein: CASSAGQAYNEQFF. The CDR3 DNA is TGTGCCAGCTCGGCGGGTCAAGCCTACAATGAGCAGTTCTTC.